A selection of T cell receptor beta chains follows, all from one sample in a study of blood T cell repertoires in COVID-19. Profiling relied on immunoSEQ multiplex PCR, and the TCRdb table lists in-frame clones only, not all of them. There are about 100,000 clones in the sample; approximately 86% occur only once, and 2.5% to 3.5% lies in the top ten. Material: peripheral blood. The receptors originated from a middle-aged man with active or convalescent COVID-19. Each CDR3 is given with its conserved first and last residue. Fields, in order: D gene, J gene, clone size, V gene, CDR3 protein, CDR3 DNA. The D gene is left open where the match is weak. Only part of the rows carry a size: once, few, many, or a class if the clone is expanded.

d_gene: NA
j_gene: TRBJ1-2
abundance: once
v_gene: TRBV19
CDR3aa: CASYSTGYYGYTF
CDR3nt: TGTGCCAGTTACTCTACAGGTTACTATGGCTACACCTTC

d_gene: NA
j_gene: TRBJ2-7
abundance: NA
v_gene: TRBV30
CDR3aa: CAWSQGFYEQYF
CDR3nt: TGTGCCTGGAGTCAGGGGTTCTACGAGCAGTACTTC

d_gene: TRBD1
j_gene: TRBJ2-2
abundance: NA
v_gene: TRBV7-9
CDR3aa: CASSPGTGDTGELFF
CDR3nt: TGTGCCAGCAGCCCTGGGACAGGGGACACCGGGGAGCTGTTTTTT

d_gene: TRBD2
j_gene: TRBJ2-1
abundance: once
v_gene: TRBV5-4
CDR3aa: CASSAGTSGVFSYNEQFF
CDR3nt: TGTGCCAGCAGTGCGGGGACTAGCGGGGTCTTCTCCTACAATGAGCAGTTCTTC

d_gene: TRBD2
j_gene: TRBJ2-4
abundance: NA
v_gene: TRBV10-2
CDR3aa: CASSESGGLAGQYF
CDR3nt: TGCGCCAGCAGTGAGTCTGGAGGACTAGCGGGGCAGTACTTC

d_gene: NA
j_gene: TRBJ2-2
abundance: NA
v_gene: TRBV7-2
CDR3aa: CASSFQATGELFF
CDR3nt: TGTGCCAGCAGCTTTCAGGCTACCGGGGAGCTGTTTTTT

d_gene: NA
j_gene: TRBJ1-2
abundance: NA
v_gene: TRBV14
CDR3aa: CASSPTGFDGYTF
CDR3nt: TGTGCCAGCAGCCCGACAGGTTTTGATGGCTACACCTTC

d_gene: NA
j_gene: TRBJ2-2
abundance: NA
v_gene: TRBV19
CDR3aa: CASSIPGIGTGELFF
CDR3nt: TGTGCCAGTAGTATACCGGGGATAGGAACCGGGGAGCTGTTTTTT

d_gene: NA
j_gene: TRBJ1-6
abundance: few
v_gene: TRBV5-1
CDR3aa: CASSPDSSQNSPLHF
CDR3nt: TGCGCCAGCAGCCCGGACAGCAGTCAGAATTCACCCCTCCACTTT

d_gene: NA
j_gene: TRBJ1-1
abundance: NA
v_gene: TRBV3-1/TRBV3-2
CDR3aa: CASSQKGGRGAFF
CDR3nt: TGTGCCAGCAGCCAAAAAGGGGGGAGGGGAGCTTTCTTT

d_gene: NA
j_gene: TRBJ1-6
abundance: NA
v_gene: TRBV10-3
CDR3aa: CAISEGAGVYNSPLHF
CDR3nt: TGTGCCATCAGTGAGGGTGCAGGGGTCTATAATTCACCCCTCCACTTT

d_gene: NA
j_gene: TRBJ1-4
abundance: NA
v_gene: TRBV30
CDR3aa: CAWTLNEKLFF
CDR3nt: TGTGCCTGGACACTGAATGAAAAACTGTTTTTT

d_gene: TRBD1
j_gene: TRBJ2-7
abundance: NA
v_gene: TRBV7-2
CDR3aa: CASTTRMGQLYEQYF
CDR3nt: TGTGCCAGCACTACCCGGATGGGACAGCTCTACGAGCAGTACTTC

d_gene: NA
j_gene: TRBJ2-5
abundance: NA
v_gene: TRBV6-2/TRBV6-3
CDR3aa: CASSRLRGGQETQYF
CDR3nt: TGTGCCAGCAGCAGACTTAGGGGGGGCCAAGAGACCCAGTACTTC

d_gene: TRBD1
j_gene: TRBJ2-6
abundance: NA
v_gene: TRBV4-1
CDR3aa: CASSQGTGPSSGANVLTF
CDR3nt: TGCGCCAGCAGCCAGGGGACAGGACCAAGCTCTGGGGCCAACGTCCTGACTTTC

d_gene: NA
j_gene: TRBJ2-3
abundance: NA
v_gene: TRBV3-1/TRBV3-2
CDR3aa: CASGDTNTDTQYF
CDR3nt: TGTGCCAGCGGGGACACCAACACAGATACGCAGTATTTT

d_gene: NA
j_gene: TRBJ1-5
abundance: NA
v_gene: TRBV27
CDR3aa: CASSLSTGFSNQPQHF
CDR3nt: TGTGCCAGCAGTTTATCAACTGGTTTTAGCAATCAGCCCCAGCATTTT

d_gene: TRBD2
j_gene: TRBJ2-5
abundance: NA
v_gene: TRBV3-1/TRBV3-2
CDR3aa: CASSHGLAGAEKETQYF
CDR3nt: TGTGCCAGCAGCCACGGGCTAGCGGGAGCAGAAAAAGAGACCCAGTACTTC

d_gene: NA
j_gene: TRBJ2-3
abundance: NA
v_gene: TRBV7-9
CDR3aa: CASSPQAGRVDTQYF
CDR3nt: TGTGCCAGCAGCCCCCAGGCAGGCAGGGTAGATACGCAGTATTTT

d_gene: TRBD1
j_gene: TRBJ2-3
abundance: NA
v_gene: TRBV6-6
CDR3aa: CASSLGQNTDTQYF
CDR3nt: TGTGCCAGCAGTTTGGGACAGAACACAGATACGCAGTATTTT

d_gene: TRBD1
j_gene: TRBJ1-2
abundance: NA
v_gene: TRBV7-9
CDR3aa: CASSRRGTGLGEGYTF
CDR3nt: TGTGCCAGCAGCCGACGAGGGACAGGGCTCGGGGAGGGCTACACCTTC

d_gene: NA
j_gene: TRBJ1-6
abundance: few
v_gene: TRBV28
CDR3aa: CASSWGDSPLHF
CDR3nt: TGTGCCAGCAGTTGGGGGGATTCACCCCTCCACTTT

d_gene: NA
j_gene: TRBJ1-1
abundance: NA
v_gene: TRBV6-5
CDR3aa: CASSHGQLNTEAFF
CDR3nt: TGTGCCAGCAGTCATGGACAGTTGAACACTGAAGCTTTCTTT

d_gene: NA
j_gene: TRBJ1-4
abundance: NA
v_gene: TRBV30
CDR3aa: CAWVSDGLNEKLFF
CDR3nt: TGTGCCTGGGTATCGGACGGACTTAATGAAAAACTGTTTTTT

d_gene: TRBD1
j_gene: TRBJ2-2
abundance: NA
v_gene: TRBV13
CDR3aa: CASSRTGTGVTSGELFF
CDR3nt: TGTGCCAGCAGCCGAACCGGGACAGGGGTAACAAGCGGGGAGCTGTTTTTT

d_gene: TRBD1
j_gene: TRBJ1-1
abundance: once
v_gene: TRBV29-1
CDR3aa: CSVGGQGLNTEAFF
CDR3nt: TGCAGCGTTGGGGGACAGGGACTGAACACTGAAGCTTTCTTT

d_gene: TRBD1
j_gene: TRBJ1-6
abundance: NA
v_gene: TRBV7-6
CDR3aa: CASSTGQGNNSPLHF
CDR3nt: TGTGCCAGCAGCACTGGACAGGGCAATAATTCACCCCTCCACTTT

d_gene: TRBD2
j_gene: TRBJ2-5
abundance: NA
v_gene: TRBV27
CDR3aa: CASSLGTSWQETQYF
CDR3nt: TGTGCCAGCAGTCTCGGGACTAGCTGGCAAGAGACCCAGTACTTC

d_gene: TRBD1
j_gene: TRBJ2-5
abundance: NA
v_gene: TRBV2
CDR3aa: CASSGTGQETQYF
CDR3nt: TGTGCCAGCAGTGGGACAGGGCAAGAGACCCAGTACTTC

d_gene: TRBD1
j_gene: TRBJ1-5
abundance: NA
v_gene: TRBV5-1
CDR3aa: CASSPRPGQVDQPQHF
CDR3nt: TGCGCCAGCAGCCCTCGTCCGGGACAGGTCGATCAGCCCCAGCATTTT

d_gene: NA
j_gene: TRBJ1-3
abundance: NA
v_gene: TRBV27
CDR3aa: CASSSTSGNTIYF
CDR3nt: TGTGCCAGCAGTAGCACCTCTGGAAACACCATATATTTT

d_gene: NA
j_gene: TRBJ2-3
abundance: NA
v_gene: TRBV18
CDR3aa: CASSSFADTQYF
CDR3nt: TGTGCCAGCTCATCGTTTGCAGATACGCAGTATTTT

d_gene: NA
j_gene: TRBJ2-1
abundance: NA
v_gene: TRBV27
CDR3aa: CASSFGGPYNEQFF
CDR3nt: TGTGCCAGCAGTTTCGGGGGACCTTACAATGAGCAGTTCTTC